Detailed here is one T cell receptor (beta chain). Its antigen is unidentified. Using its own MiXCR run on the 5' RACE reads, TCRdb lists one record per CDR3 protein. This table holds 400,000 to 550,000 distinct CDR3 sequences, roughly 25% found once. This sample is part of a study of T-cell memory formation after mild COVID-19. The overall study: Among the donors, TCR clusters were largely specific to each donor.

Points from the study as a whole: Some clones that responded turned up in pre-infection memory, which suggests that cross-reactive memory joined in. Day 15 to 85 contractors were CD4/CD8 balanced; later expanders leaned CD4+. The authors left the SARS-CoV-2 specificity of second-wave clones peaking on day 37 unconfirmed.

Trimming cost V 4 bases and J 7 bases, with 17 bases left between them. This CDR3 has 15 residues. Germline CDR1 and CDR2: LGHNA and YNFKEQ. Source material: PBMCs or a T cell subset sorted from them (not recorded which). The chain recombines TRBV4-2 with TRBJ1-5; D remains unclear. This sequence originates from an adult woman who had mild COVID-19 (a few samples of this study predate the infection). Cell type and time point are not known. The CDR3 coding sequence is TGTGCCAGCAGCCCAGGACCAACCGGTTACCAGCCCCAGCATTTT. Translating gives CASSPGPTGYQPQHF.